This T cell receptor (beta chain) was documented in a study of CD8 T cells in Susac syndrome. Study outcomes and limitations: The CD4+ T cell repertoires of Susac syndrome were found to show no clonal expansion.

The CDR3 consists of 15 residues. Germline-derived CDR1 and CDR2 are SGHNT and YENEEA. V dropped 5 bases and J dropped 6; count of bases not matched to a gene: 4. Reverse transcription of roughly 0.5 to 1 ug RNA was carried out with random hexamers. TCRdb passed the immunoSEQ multiplex PCR reads through MiXCR, listing each CDR3 protein once. The sample records under 200,000 distinct CDR3 sequences, around nine tenths being singletons. Sequencing of TCR beta drew on CD8+ and CD4+ T cells from blood. In its sample, this clonotype was seen a few times. Its antigen is currently unknown. Sequencing input: CD4+ T cells from PBMCs. The receptor comes from a human donor with Susac syndrome. This chain uses TRBV11-3 with TRBJ2-1; TRBD2 aligns across 13 bases. DNA of the CDR3: TGTGCCAGCAGCCCCGGACTAGCGGGGGTCAATGAGCAGTTCTTC. Amino acids: CASSPGLAGVNEQFF.